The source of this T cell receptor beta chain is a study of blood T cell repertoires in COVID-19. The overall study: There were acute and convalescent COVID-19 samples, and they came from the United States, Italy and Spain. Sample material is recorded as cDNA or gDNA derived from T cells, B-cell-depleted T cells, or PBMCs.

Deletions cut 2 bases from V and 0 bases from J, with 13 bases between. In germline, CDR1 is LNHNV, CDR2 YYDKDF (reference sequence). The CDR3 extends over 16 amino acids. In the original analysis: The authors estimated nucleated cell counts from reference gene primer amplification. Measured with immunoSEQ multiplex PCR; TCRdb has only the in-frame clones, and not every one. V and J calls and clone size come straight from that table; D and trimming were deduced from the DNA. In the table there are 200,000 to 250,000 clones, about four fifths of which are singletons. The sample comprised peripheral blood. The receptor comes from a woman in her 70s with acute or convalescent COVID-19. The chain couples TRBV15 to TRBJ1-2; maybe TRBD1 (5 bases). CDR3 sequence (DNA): TGTGCCACCAGCAGAACCATGGACACTTCTAACTATGGCTACACCTTC. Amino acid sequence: CATSRTMDTSNYGYTF. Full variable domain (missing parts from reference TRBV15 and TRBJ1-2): DAMVIQNPRYQVTQFGKPVTLSCSQTLNHNVMYWYQQKSSQAPKLLFHYYDKDFNNEADTPDNFQSRRPNTSFCFLDIRSPGLGDTAMYLCATSRTMDTSNYGYTFGSGTRLTVV.